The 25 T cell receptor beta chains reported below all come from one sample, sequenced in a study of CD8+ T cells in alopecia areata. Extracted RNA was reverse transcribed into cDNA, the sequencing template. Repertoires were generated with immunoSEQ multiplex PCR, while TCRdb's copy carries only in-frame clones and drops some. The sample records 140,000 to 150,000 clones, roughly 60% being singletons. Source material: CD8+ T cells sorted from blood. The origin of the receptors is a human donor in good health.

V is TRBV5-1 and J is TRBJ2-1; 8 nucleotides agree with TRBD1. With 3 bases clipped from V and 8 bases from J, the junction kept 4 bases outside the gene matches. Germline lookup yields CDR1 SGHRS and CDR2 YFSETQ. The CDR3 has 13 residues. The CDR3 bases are TGCGCCAGCAGCTGGACAGGGTTCGATGAGCAGTTCTTC. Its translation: CASSWTGFDEQFF.

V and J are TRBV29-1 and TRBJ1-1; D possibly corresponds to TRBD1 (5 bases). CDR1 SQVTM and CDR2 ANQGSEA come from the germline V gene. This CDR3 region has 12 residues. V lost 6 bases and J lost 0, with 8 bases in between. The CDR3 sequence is CSVWGMNTEAFF. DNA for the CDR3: TGCAGCGTGTGGGGGATGAACACTGAAGCTTTCTTT.

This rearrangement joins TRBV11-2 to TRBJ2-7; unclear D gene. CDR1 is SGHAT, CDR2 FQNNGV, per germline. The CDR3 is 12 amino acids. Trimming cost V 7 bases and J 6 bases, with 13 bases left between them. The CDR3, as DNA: TGTGCCAGCACCCTGTCTAGTGTCGAGCAGTACTTC. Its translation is CASTLSSVEQYF. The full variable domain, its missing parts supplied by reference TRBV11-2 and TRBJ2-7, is EAGVAQSPRYKIIEKRQSVAFWCNPISGHATLYWYQQILGQGPKLLIQFQNNGVVDDSQLPKDRFSAERLKGVDSTLKIQPAKLEDSAVYLCASTLSSVEQYFGPGTRLTVT.

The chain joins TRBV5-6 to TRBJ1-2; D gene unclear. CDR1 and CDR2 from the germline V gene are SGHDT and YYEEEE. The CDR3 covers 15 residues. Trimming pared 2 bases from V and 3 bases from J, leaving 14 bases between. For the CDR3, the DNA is TGTGCCAGCAGCTTTGGAACGGGGATCGACTATGGCTACACCTTC. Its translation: CASSFGTGIDYGYTF.

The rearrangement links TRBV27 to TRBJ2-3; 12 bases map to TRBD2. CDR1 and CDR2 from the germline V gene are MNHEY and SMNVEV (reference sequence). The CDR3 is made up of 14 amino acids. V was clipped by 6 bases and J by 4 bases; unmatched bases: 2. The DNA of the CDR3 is TGTGCCAGCAGACTAGCGGGAGGTCCAGATACGCAGTATTTT. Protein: CASRLAGGPDTQYF.

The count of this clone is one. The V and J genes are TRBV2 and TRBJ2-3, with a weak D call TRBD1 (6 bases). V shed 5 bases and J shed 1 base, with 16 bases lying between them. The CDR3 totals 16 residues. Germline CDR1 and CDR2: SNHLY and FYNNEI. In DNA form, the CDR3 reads TGTGCCAGCAGTTACCCGGAGGACAGAGGCACAGATACGCAGTATTTT. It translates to CASSYPEDRGTDTQYF.

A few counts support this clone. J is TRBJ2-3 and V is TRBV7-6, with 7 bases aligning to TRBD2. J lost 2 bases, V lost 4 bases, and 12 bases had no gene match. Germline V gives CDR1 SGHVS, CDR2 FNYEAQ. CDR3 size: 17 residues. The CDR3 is CASSSGLGGSLTDTQYF. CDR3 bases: TGTGCCAGCAGCTCGGGGCTCGGCGGGAGCCTCACAGATACGCAGTATTTT.

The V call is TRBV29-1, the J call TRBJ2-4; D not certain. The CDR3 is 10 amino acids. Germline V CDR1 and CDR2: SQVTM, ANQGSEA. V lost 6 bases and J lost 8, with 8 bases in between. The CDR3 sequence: CSVITDIQYF. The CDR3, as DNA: TGCAGCGTCATTACGGACATTCAGTACTTC.

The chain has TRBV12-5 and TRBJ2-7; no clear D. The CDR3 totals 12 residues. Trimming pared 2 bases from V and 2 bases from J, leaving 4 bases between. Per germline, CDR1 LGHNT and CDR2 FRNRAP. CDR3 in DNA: TGTGCTAGTGGTTTGAATCCCTACGAGCAGTACTTC. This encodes CASGLNPYEQYF.

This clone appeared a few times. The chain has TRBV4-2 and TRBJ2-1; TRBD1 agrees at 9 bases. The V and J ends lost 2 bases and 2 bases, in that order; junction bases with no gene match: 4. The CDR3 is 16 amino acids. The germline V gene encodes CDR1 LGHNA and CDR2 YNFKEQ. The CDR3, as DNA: TGTGCCAGCAGCCAAAGTTGGACAGGGGCCTACAATGAGCAGTTCTTC. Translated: CASSQSWTGAYNEQFF.

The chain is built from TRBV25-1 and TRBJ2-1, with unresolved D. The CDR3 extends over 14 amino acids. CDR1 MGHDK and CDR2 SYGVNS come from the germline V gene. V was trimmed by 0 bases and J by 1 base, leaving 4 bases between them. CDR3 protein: CASSEYSSYNEQFF. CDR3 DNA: TGTGCCAGCAGTGAATATTCGTCCTACAATGAGCAGTTCTTC.

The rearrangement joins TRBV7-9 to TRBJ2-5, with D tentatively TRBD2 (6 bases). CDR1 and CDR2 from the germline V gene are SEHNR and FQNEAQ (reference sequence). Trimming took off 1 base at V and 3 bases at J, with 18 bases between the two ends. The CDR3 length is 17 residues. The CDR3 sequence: CASSLERVWRLEETQYF. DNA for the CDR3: TGTGCCAGCAGCTTAGAAAGGGTTTGGAGACTAGAAGAGACCCAGTACTTC. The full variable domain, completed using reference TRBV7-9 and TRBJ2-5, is DTGVSQNPRHKITKRGQNVTFRCDPISEHNRLYWYRQTLGQGPEFLTYFQNEAQLEKSRLLSDRFSAERPKGSFSTLEIQRTEQGDSAMYLCASSLERVWRLEETQYFGPGTRLLVL.

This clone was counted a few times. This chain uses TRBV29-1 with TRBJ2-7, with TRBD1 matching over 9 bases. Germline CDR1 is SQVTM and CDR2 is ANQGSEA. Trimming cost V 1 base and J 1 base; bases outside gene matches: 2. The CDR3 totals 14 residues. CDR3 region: CSVEGTGASYEQYF. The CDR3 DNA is TGCAGCGTTGAAGGGACAGGGGCTTCCTACGAGCAGTACTTC.

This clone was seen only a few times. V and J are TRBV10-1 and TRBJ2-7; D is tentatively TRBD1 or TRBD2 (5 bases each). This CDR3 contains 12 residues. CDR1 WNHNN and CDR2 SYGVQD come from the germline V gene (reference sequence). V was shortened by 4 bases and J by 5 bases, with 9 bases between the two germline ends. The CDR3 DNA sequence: TGCGCCAGCAGTGCAGGGAGTAACGAGCAGTACTTC. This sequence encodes CASSAGSNEQYF.

The CDR3 protein is CASSLGWAGFSYNEQFF. The CDR3 bases are TGCGCCAGCAGCTTGGGCTGGGCGGGATTCTCCTACAATGAGCAGTTCTTC. V is TRBV5-1 and J is TRBJ2-1; TRBD2 might be the D (6 bases). V was cut by 0 bases and J by 0 bases, with 13 bases left in between. The CDR3 is 17 residues long. The germline V gene encodes CDR1 SGHRS and CDR2 YFSETQ.

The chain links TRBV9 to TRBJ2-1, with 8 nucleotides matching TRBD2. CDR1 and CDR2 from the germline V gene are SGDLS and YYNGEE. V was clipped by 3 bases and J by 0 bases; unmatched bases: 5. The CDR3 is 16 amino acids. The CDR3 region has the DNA TGTGCCAGCAGCGCCTCAAGCGGGAGCTCCTACAATGAGCAGTTCTTC. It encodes CASSASSGSSYNEQFF.

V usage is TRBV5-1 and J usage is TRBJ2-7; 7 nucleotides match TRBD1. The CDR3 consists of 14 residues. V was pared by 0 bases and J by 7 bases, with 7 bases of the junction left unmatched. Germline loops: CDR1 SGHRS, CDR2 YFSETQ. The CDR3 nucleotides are TGCGCCAGCAGCTTGGGCCGCCCCAGGGGGGAGCAGTACTTC. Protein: CASSLGRPRGEQYF.

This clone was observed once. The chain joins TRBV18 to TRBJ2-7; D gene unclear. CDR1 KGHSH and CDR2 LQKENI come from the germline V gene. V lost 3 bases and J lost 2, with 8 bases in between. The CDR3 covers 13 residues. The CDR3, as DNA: TGTGCCAGCTCACCGCCGGGCCCCTACGAGCAGTACTTC. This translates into CASSPPGPYEQYF.

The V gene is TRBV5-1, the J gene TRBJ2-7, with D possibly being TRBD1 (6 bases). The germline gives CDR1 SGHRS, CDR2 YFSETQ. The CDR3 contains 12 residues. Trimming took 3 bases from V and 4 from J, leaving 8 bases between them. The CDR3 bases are TGCGCCAGCAGCTCGACAGGTTACGAGCAGTACTTC. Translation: CASSSTGYEQYF.

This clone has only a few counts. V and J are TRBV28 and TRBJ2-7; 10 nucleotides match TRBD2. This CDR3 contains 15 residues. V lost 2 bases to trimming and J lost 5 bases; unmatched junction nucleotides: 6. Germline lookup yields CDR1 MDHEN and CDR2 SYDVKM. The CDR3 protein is CASSLLASGSDEQYF. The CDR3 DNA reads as TGTGCCAGCAGTTTACTCGCTAGCGGGAGCGACGAGCAGTACTTC.

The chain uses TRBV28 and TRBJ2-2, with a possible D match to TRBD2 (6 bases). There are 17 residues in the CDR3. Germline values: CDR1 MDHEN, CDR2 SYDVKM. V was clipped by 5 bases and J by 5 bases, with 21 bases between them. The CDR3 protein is CASSPGLTEYGTGELFF. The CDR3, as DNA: TGTGCCAGCAGTCCCGGACTAACAGAGTATGGGACCGGGGAGCTGTTTTTT.

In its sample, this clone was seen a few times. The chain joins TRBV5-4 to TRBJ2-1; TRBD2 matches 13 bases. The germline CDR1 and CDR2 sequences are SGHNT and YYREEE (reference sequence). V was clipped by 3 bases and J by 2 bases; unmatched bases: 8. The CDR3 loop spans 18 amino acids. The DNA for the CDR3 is TGTGCCAGCAGCTACGGACTAGCGGGGGCCAGCGCCTACAATGAGCAGTTCTTC. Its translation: CASSYGLAGASAYNEQFF.

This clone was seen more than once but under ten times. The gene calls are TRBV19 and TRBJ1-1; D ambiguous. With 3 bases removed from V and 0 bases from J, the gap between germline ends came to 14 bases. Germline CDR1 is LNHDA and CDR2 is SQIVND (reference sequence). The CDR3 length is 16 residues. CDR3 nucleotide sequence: TGTGCCAGTAGTATGGCACCGGGCAACATGAACACTGAAGCTTTCTTT. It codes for CASSMAPGNMNTEAFF.

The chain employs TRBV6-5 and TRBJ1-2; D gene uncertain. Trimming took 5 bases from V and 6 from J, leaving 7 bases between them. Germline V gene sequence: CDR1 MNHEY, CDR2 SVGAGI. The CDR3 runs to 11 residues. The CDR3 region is CASSLGDGYTF. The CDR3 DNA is TGTGCCAGCAGTCTCGGTGATGGCTACACCTTC.

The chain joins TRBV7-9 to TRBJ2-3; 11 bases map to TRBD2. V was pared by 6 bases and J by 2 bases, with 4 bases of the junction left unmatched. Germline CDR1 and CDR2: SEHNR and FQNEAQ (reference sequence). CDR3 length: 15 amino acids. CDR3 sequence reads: CASRLTSGTTDTQYF. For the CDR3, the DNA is TGTGCCAGCAGATTGACTAGCGGGACCACAGATACGCAGTATTTT.